This is a list of T cell receptor beta chains from one sample in a study of T cell responses to AZD1222 COVID-19 vaccine. Method: immunoSEQ multiplex PCR; TCRdb's copy keeps in-frame clones and lacks some. The sample includes 110,000 or so clones, 86% of them seen just once. The source was peripheral blood, collected on day 0 of AZD1222 vaccination. The source is an adult in good health. CDR3s include the opening cysteine and the closing phenylalanine or tryptophan. A D gene is named only where the DNA matches it firmly. Size tells how often a clone was seen (once, few, many) or the class of an expanded clone, and some rows leave it out.

clone_size: -
d_call: -
v_call: TRBV28
j_call: TRBJ2-7
cdr3_nt: TGTGCCAGCAGTTTTCCCGGGACCTACGAGCAGTACTTC
cdr3_aa: CASSFPGTYEQYF

clone_size: -
d_call: -
v_call: TRBV30
j_call: TRBJ2-1
cdr3_nt: TGTGCCTGGAGTGTAGCCCTGCTGAGGTACAATGAGCAGTTCTTC
cdr3_aa: CAWSVALLRYNEQFF

clone_size: -
d_call: TRBD1
v_call: TRBV28
j_call: TRBJ1-2
cdr3_nt: TGTGCCAGCAGTTCTCTCCCAAAAACGACAGGGACGGCTGTCTATGGCTACACCTTC
cdr3_aa: CASSSLPKTTGTAVYGYTF

clone_size: -
d_call: -
v_call: TRBV28
j_call: TRBJ1-4
cdr3_nt: TGTGCCAGCAGTCCCCTCCCCGGGACGGGGAATGAAAAACTGTTTTTT
cdr3_aa: CASSPLPGTGNEKLFF

clone_size: few
d_call: -
v_call: TRBV5-1
j_call: TRBJ2-2
cdr3_nt: TGCGCCAGCAGCTTAAGTGCAGGGGAAGGCGGGGAGCTGTTTTTT
cdr3_aa: CASSLSAGEGGELFF

clone_size: once
d_call: -
v_call: TRBV6-1
j_call: TRBJ1-2
cdr3_nt: TGTGCCAGCAGTGAACTTTGGGCAGGGTATGGCTACACCTTC
cdr3_aa: CASSELWAGYGYTF

clone_size: -
d_call: -
v_call: TRBV5-1
j_call: TRBJ2-3
cdr3_nt: TGCGCCAGCACAAGGGGTGCGGGACGTAGCACAGATACGCAGTATTTT
cdr3_aa: CASTRGAGRSTDTQYF

clone_size: -
d_call: -
v_call: TRBV5-4
j_call: TRBJ1-5
cdr3_nt: TGTGCCAGCAGCTTGTACGGAAACAATCAGCCCCAGCATTTT
cdr3_aa: CASSLYGNNQPQHF

clone_size: -
d_call: -
v_call: TRBV2
j_call: TRBJ1-5
cdr3_nt: TGTGCCAGCAGTGATTACCAGGGAAACTATCAGCCCCAGCATTTT
cdr3_aa: CASSDYQGNYQPQHF

clone_size: -
d_call: -
v_call: TRBV9
j_call: TRBJ2-1
cdr3_nt: TGTGCCAGCAGCGTAGACACTACCCCCTACAATGAGCAGTTCTTC
cdr3_aa: CASSVDTTPYNEQFF

clone_size: -
d_call: TRBD2
v_call: TRBV3-1/TRBV3-2
j_call: TRBJ2-5
cdr3_nt: TGTGCCAGCAGCCAAGATCCCCCGACTAGCGGGGGACTACAAGAGACCCAGTACTTC
cdr3_aa: CASSQDPPTSGGLQETQYF

clone_size: -
d_call: -
v_call: TRBV24-1
j_call: TRBJ2-5
cdr3_nt: TGTGCCACCAGTGTTGGGGGCCGGGAGACCCAGTACTTC
cdr3_aa: CATSVGGRETQYF

clone_size: few
d_call: -
v_call: TRBV4-1
j_call: TRBJ2-3
cdr3_nt: TGCGCCAGCAGCCAGTTAGACCCCGGCGGCACAGATACGCAGTATTTT
cdr3_aa: CASSQLDPGGTDTQYF

clone_size: -
d_call: -
v_call: TRBV7-9
j_call: TRBJ2-2
cdr3_nt: TGTGCCAGCAGCTTAGAGGGAAACACCGGGGAGCTGTTTTTT
cdr3_aa: CASSLEGNTGELFF

clone_size: -
d_call: -
v_call: TRBV19
j_call: TRBJ2-7
cdr3_nt: TGTGCCAGTAGTATAGATCTTTCAGGGAGCTCCTACGAGCAGTACTTC
cdr3_aa: CASSIDLSGSSYEQYF

clone_size: once
d_call: -
v_call: TRBV24-1
j_call: TRBJ2-7
cdr3_nt: TGTGCCACCAGCCCCTCCCTGGGACACCCCTACGAGCAGTACTTC
cdr3_aa: CATSPSLGHPYEQYF

clone_size: -
d_call: TRBD2
v_call: TRBV19
j_call: TRBJ2-5
cdr3_nt: TGTGCCAGTAGTGTCAATTTAGCGGGGGGGATCCAAGAGACCCAGTACTTC
cdr3_aa: CASSVNLAGGIQETQYF

clone_size: -
d_call: -
v_call: TRBV7-2
j_call: TRBJ2-3
cdr3_nt: TGTGCCAGCAGCTTTAGTGTTGGGGCAGATACGCAGTATTTT
cdr3_aa: CASSFSVGADTQYF

clone_size: -
d_call: -
v_call: TRBV6-5
j_call: TRBJ2-7
cdr3_nt: TGTGCCAGCGGCCCGGGGTCGGGGGCCTACGAGCAGTACTTC
cdr3_aa: CASGPGSGAYEQYF

clone_size: -
d_call: -
v_call: TRBV6-4
j_call: TRBJ1-4
cdr3_nt: TGTGCCAGCAGTGAGCAGGGGAGTGAAAAACTGTTTTTT
cdr3_aa: CASSEQGSEKLFF

clone_size: once
d_call: -
v_call: TRBV7-9
j_call: TRBJ2-3
cdr3_nt: TGTGCCAGCAGCACTGGTACAGATACGCAGTATTTT
cdr3_aa: CASSTGTDTQYF

clone_size: -
d_call: -
v_call: TRBV30
j_call: TRBJ2-5
cdr3_nt: TGTGCCTGGAGTGGATCCGGGGAGACCCAGTACTTC
cdr3_aa: CAWSGSGETQYF

clone_size: -
d_call: -
v_call: TRBV7-2
j_call: TRBJ2-7
cdr3_nt: TGTGCCAGCAGCTTAGCAGGGGGGGGGCGGTACGAGCAGTACTTC
cdr3_aa: CASSLAGGGRYEQYF

clone_size: -
d_call: -
v_call: TRBV28
j_call: TRBJ2-5
cdr3_nt: TGTGCCAGCAGTCAACCCCCCTTTGGGAGGCAAGAGACCCAGTACTTC
cdr3_aa: CASSQPPFGRQETQYF

clone_size: -
d_call: -
v_call: TRBV5-1
j_call: TRBJ1-1
cdr3_nt: TGCGCCAGCAGCTTCGCCAAGCAGAACACTGAAGCTTTCTTT
cdr3_aa: CASSFAKQNTEAFF

clone_size: -
d_call: -
v_call: TRBV6-5
j_call: TRBJ2-6
cdr3_nt: TGTGCCAGCAGCGGGTTGGGGGCTGGGGCCAACGTCCTGACTTTC
cdr3_aa: CASSGLGAGANVLTF

clone_size: -
d_call: -
v_call: TRBV6-5
j_call: TRBJ1-5
cdr3_nt: TGTGCCACCACCAATCAGCCCCAGCATTTT
cdr3_aa: CATTNQPQHF

clone_size: -
d_call: TRBD1
v_call: TRBV19
j_call: TRBJ1-1
cdr3_nt: TGTGCCAGTAGTAACAGGGGATCTGGGACTGAAGCTTTCTTT
cdr3_aa: CASSNRGSGTEAFF

clone_size: once
d_call: -
v_call: TRBV5-6
j_call: TRBJ2-7
cdr3_nt: TGTGCCAGCACGGCCCTAAAGACCTACGAGCAGTACTTC
cdr3_aa: CASTALKTYEQYF

clone_size: -
d_call: -
v_call: TRBV30
j_call: TRBJ1-6
cdr3_nt: TGTGCCTGGAGGGACAGACAAAAAAGTCATAATTCACCCCTCCACTTT
cdr3_aa: CAWRDRQKSHNSPLHF

clone_size: -
d_call: -
v_call: TRBV5-6
j_call: TRBJ1-1
cdr3_nt: TGTGCCAGCAACCCGAACGGGGCAGGGGCGACGAACACTGAAGCTTTCTTT
cdr3_aa: CASNPNGAGATNTEAFF

clone_size: -
d_call: -
v_call: TRBV6-2/TRBV6-3
j_call: TRBJ2-2
cdr3_nt: TGTGCCAGCAGTTACTCTCGGAGATTGAACACCGGGGAGCTGTTTTTT
cdr3_aa: CASSYSRRLNTGELFF

clone_size: -
d_call: TRBD1
v_call: TRBV9
j_call: TRBJ1-1
cdr3_nt: TGTGCCAGCAGCGTAGTAGGGGACAGTGCTTTCTTT
cdr3_aa: CASSVVGDSAFF

clone_size: -
d_call: TRBD1
v_call: TRBV30
j_call: TRBJ2-1
cdr3_nt: TGTGCCTGGAGTGTACAGGGGGCCGTTGAGCAGTTCTTC
cdr3_aa: CAWSVQGAVEQFF

clone_size: -
d_call: -
v_call: TRBV25-1
j_call: TRBJ2-5
cdr3_nt: TGTGCCAGCAGTGTCCGGGGGGAGACCCAGTACTTC
cdr3_aa: CASSVRGETQYF

clone_size: -
d_call: -
v_call: TRBV29-1
j_call: TRBJ2-1
cdr3_nt: TGCAGCGTTGAACTGTGGGAAGTCGGGCAGGGGTTCGATGAGCAGTTCTTC
cdr3_aa: CSVELWEVGQGFDEQFF

clone_size: once
d_call: -
v_call: TRBV6-5
j_call: TRBJ1-6
cdr3_nt: TGTGCCAGCAGTTACGCCTGGGACTCCTATAATTCACCCCTCCACTTT
cdr3_aa: CASSYAWDSYNSPLHF

clone_size: -
d_call: -
v_call: TRBV5-6
j_call: TRBJ2-7
cdr3_nt: TGTGCCAGCAGCTTTTACGGAGCGCAGGTCAACTACGAGCAGTACTTC
cdr3_aa: CASSFYGAQVNYEQYF

clone_size: -
d_call: -
v_call: TRBV5-1
j_call: TRBJ1-1
cdr3_nt: TGCGCCAGCAGCTTGGATCGGGGGAACACTGAAGCTTTCTTT
cdr3_aa: CASSLDRGNTEAFF

clone_size: -
d_call: -
v_call: TRBV28
j_call: TRBJ1-4
cdr3_nt: TGTGCCAGCAGGCGGGTCCTCTCTTGGGATGAAAAACTGTTTTTT
cdr3_aa: CASRRVLSWDEKLFF

clone_size: few
d_call: TRBD2
v_call: TRBV25-1
j_call: TRBJ2-5
cdr3_nt: TGTGCCACCTCGGGAGTAGCGGGGTACCAAGAGACCCAGTACTTC
cdr3_aa: CATSGVAGYQETQYF

clone_size: -
d_call: -
v_call: TRBV30
j_call: TRBJ1-3
cdr3_nt: TGTGCCTGGAGATACAGTAGCAACACCATATATTTT
cdr3_aa: CAWRYSSNTIYF

clone_size: few
d_call: -
v_call: TRBV28
j_call: TRBJ1-3
cdr3_nt: TGTGCCAGCATCCGGGACACTACCTCTGGAAACACCATATATTTT
cdr3_aa: CASIRDTTSGNTIYF

clone_size: -
d_call: -
v_call: TRBV18
j_call: TRBJ2-4
cdr3_nt: TGTGCCAGCTCACTGAGCGACGGGAAAAACATTCAGTACTTC
cdr3_aa: CASSLSDGKNIQYF

clone_size: -
d_call: -
v_call: TRBV19
j_call: TRBJ2-2
cdr3_nt: TGTGCCAGTAGTATTGCCCGGGGGCCGCTGCACACCGGGGAGCTGTTTTTT
cdr3_aa: CASSIARGPLHTGELFF

clone_size: -
d_call: -
v_call: TRBV19
j_call: TRBJ2-2
cdr3_nt: TGTGCCAGTACCTCGAGAAGGGTCACGAACACCGGGGAGCTGTTTTTT
cdr3_aa: CASTSRRVTNTGELFF

clone_size: -
d_call: -
v_call: TRBV6-5
j_call: TRBJ2-2
cdr3_nt: TGTGCCAGCAGTTCAGGACGGTACACCGGGGAGCTGTTTTTT
cdr3_aa: CASSSGRYTGELFF

clone_size: -
d_call: -
v_call: TRBV7-3
j_call: TRBJ2-1
cdr3_nt: TGTGCCAGCTGTCGTCCCCCCTACAATGAGCAGTTCTTC
cdr3_aa: CASCRPPYNEQFF

clone_size: -
d_call: TRBD1
v_call: TRBV2
j_call: TRBJ1-2
cdr3_nt: TGTGCCAGCAGCGCAACAGGGGGCCTTGGCTACACCTTC
cdr3_aa: CASSATGGLGYTF